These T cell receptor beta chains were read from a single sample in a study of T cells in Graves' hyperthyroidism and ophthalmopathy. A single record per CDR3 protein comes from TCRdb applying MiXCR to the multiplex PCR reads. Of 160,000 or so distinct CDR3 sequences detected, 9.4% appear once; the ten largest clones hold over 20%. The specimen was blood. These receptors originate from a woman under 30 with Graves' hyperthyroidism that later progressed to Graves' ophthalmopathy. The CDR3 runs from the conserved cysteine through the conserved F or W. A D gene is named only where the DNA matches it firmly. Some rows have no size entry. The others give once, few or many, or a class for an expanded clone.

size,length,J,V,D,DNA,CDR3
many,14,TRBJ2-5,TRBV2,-,TGTGCCAGCAGTGAAAGGGCTAGACAAGAGACCCAGTACTTC,CASSERARQETQYF
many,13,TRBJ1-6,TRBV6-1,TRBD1,TGTGCCAGCCCGGGACAGATGAATTCACCCCTCCACTTT,CASPGQMNSPLHF
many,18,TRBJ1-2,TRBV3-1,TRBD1,TGTGCCAGCAGCCAAGTCTATCAGGGGGCTGGCTCTATCTATGGCTACACCTTC,CASSQVYQGAGSIYGYTF
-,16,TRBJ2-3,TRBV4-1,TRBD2,TGCGCCAGCAGCCCGGCTGATCTAGCGGGGTCAGATACGCAGTATTTT,CASSPADLAGSDTQYF
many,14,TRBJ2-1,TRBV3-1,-,TGTGCCAGCAGCGACCGGGCCGCTCGCAATGAGCAGTTCTTC,CASSDRAARNEQFF
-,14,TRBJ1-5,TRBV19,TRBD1,TGTGCCAGTAGTCCACAGGGGTTAAATCAGCCCCAGCATTTT,CASSPQGLNQPQHF
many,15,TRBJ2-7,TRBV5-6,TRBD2,TGTGCCAGCAGCTTGATCACAGCGGGAGGCTCCGAGCAGTACTTC,CASSLITAGGSEQYF
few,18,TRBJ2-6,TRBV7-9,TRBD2,TGTGCCAGCAGCTTACGTTCGGGGGGGCCAAGTGGGGCCAACGTCCTGACTTTC,CASSLRSGGPSGANVLTF
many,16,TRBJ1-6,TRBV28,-,TGTGCCAGCAGTTTAGTAACGGACCCATATAATTCACCCCTCCACTTT,CASSLVTDPYNSPLHF
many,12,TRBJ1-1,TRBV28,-,TGTGCCAGCAGGTTAACAGGGCTGGGAGCTTTCTTT,CASRLTGLGAFF
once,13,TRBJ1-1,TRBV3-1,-,TGTGCCAGTACGGGGCAGGGTGGCACTGAAGCTTTCTTT,CASTGQGGTEAFF
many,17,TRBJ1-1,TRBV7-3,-,TGTGCCAGCAGCTTAAACGCTGGGGGGAGAATGAACACTGAAGCTTTCTTT,CASSLNAGGRMNTEAFF
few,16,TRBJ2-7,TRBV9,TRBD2,TGTGCCAGCAGCGCCAGGACTAGCGGGAGCATCTACGAGCAGTACTTC,CASSARTSGSIYEQYF
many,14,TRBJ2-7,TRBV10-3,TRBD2,TGTGCCATCAGGAGTGCGGGGGACTCCTACGAGCAGTACTTC,CAIRSAGDSYEQYF